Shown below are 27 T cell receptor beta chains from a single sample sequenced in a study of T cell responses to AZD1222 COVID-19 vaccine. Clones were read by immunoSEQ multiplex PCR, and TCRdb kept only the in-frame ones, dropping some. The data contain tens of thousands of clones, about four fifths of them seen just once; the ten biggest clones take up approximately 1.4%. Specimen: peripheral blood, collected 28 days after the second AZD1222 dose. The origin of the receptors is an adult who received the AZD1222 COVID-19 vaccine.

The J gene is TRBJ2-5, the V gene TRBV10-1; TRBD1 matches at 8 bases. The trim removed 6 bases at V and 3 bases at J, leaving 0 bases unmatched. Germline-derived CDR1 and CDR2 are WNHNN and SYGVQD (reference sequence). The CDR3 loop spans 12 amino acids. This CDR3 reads CASRDREETQYF. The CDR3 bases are TGCGCCAGCAGGGACAGGGAAGAGACCCAGTACTTC.

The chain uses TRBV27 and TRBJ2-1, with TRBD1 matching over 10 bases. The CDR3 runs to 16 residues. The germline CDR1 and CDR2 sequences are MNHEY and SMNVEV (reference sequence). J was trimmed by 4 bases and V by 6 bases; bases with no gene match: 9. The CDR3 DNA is TGTGCCAGCAGCGCACTAGACAGGGGGCTTTACAATGAGCAGTTCTTC. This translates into CASSALDRGLYNEQFF.

The CDR3 sequence is CAISRALINTEAFF. The CDR3 bases are TGTGCCATCAGCCGGGCCTTAATAAACACTGAAGCTTTCTTT. This chain connects TRBV10-3 to TRBJ1-1; D call uncertain. The CDR3 length is 14 residues. The V end lost 6 bases, the J end lost 2 bases, and 13 bases lay between the germline ends. Germline V gene lookup returns CDR1 ENHRY and CDR2 SYGVKD.

In nucleotides, the CDR3 is TGTGCCAGCAGCCCCCGGACAGGCTCCTACGAGCAGTACTTC. Protein sequence: CASSPRTGSYEQYF. The V gene is TRBV28, the J gene TRBJ2-7, with 7 positions matching TRBD1. V trimming: 6 bases; J trimming: 0 bases; junction bases outside the gene matches: 5. Germline CDR1 MDHEN, CDR2 SYDVKM. The CDR3 length is 14 residues.

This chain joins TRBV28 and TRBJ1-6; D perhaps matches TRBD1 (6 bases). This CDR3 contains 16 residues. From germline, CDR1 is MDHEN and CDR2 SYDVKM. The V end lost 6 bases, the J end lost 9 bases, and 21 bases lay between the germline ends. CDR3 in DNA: TGTGCCAGCAGCTCCCCCCAACAGGGCTGGGGTTCACCCCTCCACTTT. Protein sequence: CASSSPQQGWGSPLHF.

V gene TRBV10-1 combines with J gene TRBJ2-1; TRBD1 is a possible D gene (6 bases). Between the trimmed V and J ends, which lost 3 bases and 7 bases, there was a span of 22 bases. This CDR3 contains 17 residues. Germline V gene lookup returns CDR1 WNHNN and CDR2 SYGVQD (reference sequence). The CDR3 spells CASSDHPPGGRMNEQFF. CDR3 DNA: TGCGCCAGCAGTGATCACCCCCCTGGGGGCAGGATGAATGAGCAGTTCTTC.

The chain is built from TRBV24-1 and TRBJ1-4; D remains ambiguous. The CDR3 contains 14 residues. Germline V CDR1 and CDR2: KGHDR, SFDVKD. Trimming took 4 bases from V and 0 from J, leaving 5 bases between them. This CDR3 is CATSDSPTNEKLFF. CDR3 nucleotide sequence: TGTGCCACCAGTGACAGCCCAACTAATGAAAAACTGTTTTTT.

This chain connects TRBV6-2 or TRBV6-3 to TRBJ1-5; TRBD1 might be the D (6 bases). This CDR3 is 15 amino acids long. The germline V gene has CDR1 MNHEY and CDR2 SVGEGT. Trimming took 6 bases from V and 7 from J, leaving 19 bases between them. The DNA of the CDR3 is TGTGCCAGCAGCCCGCCGTGGGGGGCCGACCAGCCCCAGCATTTT. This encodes CASSPPWGADQPQHF.

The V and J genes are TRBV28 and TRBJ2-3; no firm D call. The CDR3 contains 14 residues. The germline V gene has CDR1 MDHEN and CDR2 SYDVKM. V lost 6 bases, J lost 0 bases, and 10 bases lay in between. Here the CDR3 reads CASSPALSTDTQYF. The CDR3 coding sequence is TGTGCCAGCAGCCCGGCATTAAGCACAGATACGCAGTATTTT.

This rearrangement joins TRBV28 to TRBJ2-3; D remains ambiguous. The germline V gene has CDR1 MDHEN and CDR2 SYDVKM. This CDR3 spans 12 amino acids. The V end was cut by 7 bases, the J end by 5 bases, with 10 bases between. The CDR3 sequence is CASTAPGDTQYF. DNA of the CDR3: TGTGCCAGCACTGCGCCGGGAGATACGCAGTATTTT.

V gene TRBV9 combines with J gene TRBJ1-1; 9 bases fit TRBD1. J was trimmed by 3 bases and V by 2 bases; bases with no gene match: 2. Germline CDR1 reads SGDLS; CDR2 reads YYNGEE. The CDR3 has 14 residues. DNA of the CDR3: TGTGCCAGCAGCGTGGGGACAGGGTACACTGAAGCTTTCTTT. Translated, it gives CASSVGTGYTEAFF.

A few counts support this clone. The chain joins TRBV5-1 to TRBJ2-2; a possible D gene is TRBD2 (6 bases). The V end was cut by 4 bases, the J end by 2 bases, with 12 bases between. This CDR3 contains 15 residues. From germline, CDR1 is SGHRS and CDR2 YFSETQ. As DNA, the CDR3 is TGCGCCAGCAGCCCGGGACTGTCTAACACCGGGGAGCTGTTTTTT. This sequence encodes CASSPGLSNTGELFF. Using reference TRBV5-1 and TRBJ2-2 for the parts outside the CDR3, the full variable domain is KAGVTQTPRYLIKTRGQQVTLSCSPISGHRSVSWYQQTPGQGLQFLFEYFSETQRNKGNFPGRFSGRQFSNSRSEMNVSTLELGDSALYLCASSPGLSNTGELFFGEGSRLTVL.

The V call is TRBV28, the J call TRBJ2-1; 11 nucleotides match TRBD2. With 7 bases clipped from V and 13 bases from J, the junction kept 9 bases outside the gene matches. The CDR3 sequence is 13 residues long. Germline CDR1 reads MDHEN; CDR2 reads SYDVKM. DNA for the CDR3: TGTGCCAGCATGCCACTAGCGGGAGCTTATCAGTTCTTC. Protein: CASMPLAGAYQFF.

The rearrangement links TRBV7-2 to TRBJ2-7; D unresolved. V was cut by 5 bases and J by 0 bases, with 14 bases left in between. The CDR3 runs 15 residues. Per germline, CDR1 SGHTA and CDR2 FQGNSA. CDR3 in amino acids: CASSPRWQSSYEQYF. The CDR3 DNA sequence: TGTGCCAGCAGCCCGCGGTGGCAGAGCTCCTACGAGCAGTACTTC.

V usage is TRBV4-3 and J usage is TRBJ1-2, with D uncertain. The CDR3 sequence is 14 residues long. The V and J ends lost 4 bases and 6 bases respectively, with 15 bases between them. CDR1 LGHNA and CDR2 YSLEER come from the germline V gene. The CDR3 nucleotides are TGCGCCAGCAGCCTCCGCGGGAGGGTCGATGGCTACACCTTC. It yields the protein CASSLRGRVDGYTF.

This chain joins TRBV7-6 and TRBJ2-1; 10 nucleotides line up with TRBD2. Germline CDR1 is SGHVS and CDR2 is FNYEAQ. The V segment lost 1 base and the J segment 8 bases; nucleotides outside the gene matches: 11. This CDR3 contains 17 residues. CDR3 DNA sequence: TGTGCCAGCAGCTTAGGTCCCCTAGCGGGAGTTAAGGATGAGCAGTTCTTC. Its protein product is CASSLGPLAGVKDEQFF.

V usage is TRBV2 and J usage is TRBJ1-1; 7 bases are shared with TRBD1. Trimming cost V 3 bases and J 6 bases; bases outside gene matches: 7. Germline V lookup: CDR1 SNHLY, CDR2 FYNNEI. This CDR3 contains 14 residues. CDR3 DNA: TGTGCCAGCAGTGATAACAGGGGATTACCTGAAGCTTTCTTT. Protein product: CASSDNRGLPEAFF.

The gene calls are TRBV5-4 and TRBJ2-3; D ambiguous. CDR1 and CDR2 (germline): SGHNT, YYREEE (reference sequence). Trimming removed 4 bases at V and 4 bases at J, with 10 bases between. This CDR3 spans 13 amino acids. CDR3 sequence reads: CASSLQLADTQYF. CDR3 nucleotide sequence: TGTGCCAGCAGCCTTCAATTGGCAGATACGCAGTATTTT.

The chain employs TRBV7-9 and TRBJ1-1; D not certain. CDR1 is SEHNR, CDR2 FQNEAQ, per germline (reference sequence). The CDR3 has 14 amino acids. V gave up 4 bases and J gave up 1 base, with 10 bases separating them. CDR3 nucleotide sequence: TGTGCCAGCAGCTCGGAGGGCTGGAACACTGAAGCTTTCTTT. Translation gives CASSSEGWNTEAFF.

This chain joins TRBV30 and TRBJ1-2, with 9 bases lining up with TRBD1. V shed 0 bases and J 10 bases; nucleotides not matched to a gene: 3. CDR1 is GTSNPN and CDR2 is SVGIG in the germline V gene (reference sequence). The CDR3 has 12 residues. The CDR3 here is CAWSVGTGHYTF. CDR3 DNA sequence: TGTGCCTGGAGTGTAGGGACAGGGCACTACACCTTC.

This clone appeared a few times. The CDR3 sequence is CASSEFKGQGNSPLHF. In DNA, the CDR3 is TGTGCCAGCAGTGAATTTAAGGGACAGGGAAATTCACCCCTCCACTTT. The V gene is TRBV25-1, the J gene TRBJ1-6; 9 nucleotides agree with TRBD1. The ends lost 1 base at V and 7 bases at J; junction bases unmatched: 5. Germline assignment: CDR1 MGHDK and CDR2 SYGVNS. The CDR3 is 16 amino acids.

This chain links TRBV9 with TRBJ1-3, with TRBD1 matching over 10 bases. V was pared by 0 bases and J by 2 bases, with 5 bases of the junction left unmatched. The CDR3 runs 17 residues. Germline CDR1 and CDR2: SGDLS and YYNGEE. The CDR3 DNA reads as TGTGCCAGCAGCGTAGCGGCCGGGACAGGGGCTGGAAACACCATATATTTT. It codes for CASSVAAGTGAGNTIYF.

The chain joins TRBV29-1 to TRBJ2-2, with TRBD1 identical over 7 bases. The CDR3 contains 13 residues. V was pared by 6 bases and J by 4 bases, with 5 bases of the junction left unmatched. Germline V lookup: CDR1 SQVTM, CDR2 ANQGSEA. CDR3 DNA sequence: TGCAGCGTGCAACGGGACAGCACCGGGGAGCTGTTTTTT. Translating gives CSVQRDSTGELFF.

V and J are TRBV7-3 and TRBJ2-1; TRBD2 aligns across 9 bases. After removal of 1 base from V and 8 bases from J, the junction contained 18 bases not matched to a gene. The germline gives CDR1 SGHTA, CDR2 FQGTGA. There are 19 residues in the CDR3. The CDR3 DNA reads TGTGCCAGCAGCTTAAAAGGCCCTGGAAGTAGCGGGAGACGGGATGAGCAGTTCTTC. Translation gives CASSLKGPGSSGRRDEQFF.

CDR3 in DNA: TGTGCCAGCACTTACAGGGGAGGACAGCCCCAGCATTTT. It encodes CASTYRGGQPQHF. This rearrangement joins TRBV28 to TRBJ1-5; 7 positions match TRBD1. The germline gives CDR1 MDHEN, CDR2 SYDVKM. V was clipped by 7 bases and J by 7 bases; unmatched bases: 7. CDR3 length: 13 amino acids.

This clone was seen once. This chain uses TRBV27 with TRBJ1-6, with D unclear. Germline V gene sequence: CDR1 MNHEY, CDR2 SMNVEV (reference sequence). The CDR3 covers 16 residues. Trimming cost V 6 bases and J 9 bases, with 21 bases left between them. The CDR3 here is CASRTIPTSTVSPLHF. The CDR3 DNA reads TGTGCCAGCAGAACCATACCTACAAGTACTGTTTCACCCCTCCACTTT.

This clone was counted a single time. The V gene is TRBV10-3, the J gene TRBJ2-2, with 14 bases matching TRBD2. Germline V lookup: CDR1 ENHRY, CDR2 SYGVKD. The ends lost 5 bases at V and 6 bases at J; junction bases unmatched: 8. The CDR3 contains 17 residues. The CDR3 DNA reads TGTGCCATCAGTCCCACCCCGACTAGCGGGAGGGCCGGGGAGCTGTTTTTT. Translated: CAISPTPTSGRAGELFF.